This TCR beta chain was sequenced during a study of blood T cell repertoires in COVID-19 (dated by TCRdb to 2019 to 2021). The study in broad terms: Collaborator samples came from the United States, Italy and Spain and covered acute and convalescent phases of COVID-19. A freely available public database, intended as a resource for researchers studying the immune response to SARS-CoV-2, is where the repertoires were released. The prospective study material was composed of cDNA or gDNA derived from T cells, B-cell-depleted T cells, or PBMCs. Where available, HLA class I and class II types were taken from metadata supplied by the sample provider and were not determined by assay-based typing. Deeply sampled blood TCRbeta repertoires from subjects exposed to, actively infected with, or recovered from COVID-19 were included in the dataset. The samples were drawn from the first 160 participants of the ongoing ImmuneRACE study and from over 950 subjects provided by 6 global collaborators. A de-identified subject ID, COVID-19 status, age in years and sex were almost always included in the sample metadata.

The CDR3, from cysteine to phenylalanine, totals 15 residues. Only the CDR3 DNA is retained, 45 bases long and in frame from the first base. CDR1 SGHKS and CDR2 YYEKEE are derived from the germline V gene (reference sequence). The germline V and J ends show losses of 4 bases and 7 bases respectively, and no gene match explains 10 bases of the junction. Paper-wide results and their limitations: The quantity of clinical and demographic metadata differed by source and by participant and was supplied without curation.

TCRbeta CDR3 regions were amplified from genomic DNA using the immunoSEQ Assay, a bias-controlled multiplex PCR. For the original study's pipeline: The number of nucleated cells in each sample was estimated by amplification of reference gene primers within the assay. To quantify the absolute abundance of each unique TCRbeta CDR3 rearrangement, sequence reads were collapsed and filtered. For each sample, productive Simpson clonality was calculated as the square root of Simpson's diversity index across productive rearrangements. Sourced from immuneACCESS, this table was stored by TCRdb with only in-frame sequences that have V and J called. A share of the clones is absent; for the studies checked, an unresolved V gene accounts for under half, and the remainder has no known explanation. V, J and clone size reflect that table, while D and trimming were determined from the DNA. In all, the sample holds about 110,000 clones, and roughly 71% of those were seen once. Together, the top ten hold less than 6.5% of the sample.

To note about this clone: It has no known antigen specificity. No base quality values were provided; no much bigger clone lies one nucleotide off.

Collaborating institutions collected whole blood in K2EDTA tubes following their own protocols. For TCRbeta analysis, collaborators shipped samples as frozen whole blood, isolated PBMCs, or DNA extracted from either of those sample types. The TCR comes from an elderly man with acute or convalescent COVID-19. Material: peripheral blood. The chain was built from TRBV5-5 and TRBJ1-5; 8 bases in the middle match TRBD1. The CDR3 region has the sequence CASSLQGQGPQPQHF. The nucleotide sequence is TGTGCCAGCAGCCTCCAAGGACAGGGTCCGCAGCCCCAGCATTTT.